One sample yielded the 19 T cell receptor beta chains listed below, sequenced in a study of cytomegalovirus exposure and HLA in healthy donors. Use of 60 Vbeta and 13 Jbeta primers characterized the PCR. The repertoire was sequenced with immunoSEQ multiplex PCR; TCRdb's copy has only in-frame clones and lacks some. The table has some 130,000 clones, roughly three quarters seen once. The source material was PBMCs. The receptors were gathered from a man aged 30 to 39 in good health and CMV-seronegative.

This clone was counted between two and nine times. The rearrangement uses TRBV5-1 and TRBJ2-2, with a tentative D call TRBD1 (5 bases). Germline assignment: CDR1 SGHRS and CDR2 YFSETQ. This CDR3 spans 15 amino acids. V lost 4 bases to trimming and J lost 4 bases, with 14 bases between them. The CDR3 DNA sequence: TGCGCCAGCAGCCCCCTAGGGGTGGGCACCGGGGAGCTGTTTTTT. Its protein is CASSPLGVGTGELFF.

Remarks on this clone: The junction departs from germline at one end; a sequencing error may be responsible. This chain uses TRBV6-5 with TRBJ2-7, with TRBD2 as a possible D gene (6 bases). CDR3 size: 15 residues. CDR1 is MNHEY, CDR2 SVGAGI, per germline. The CDR3 loop reads CASSPMGGSSYEQHF. The CDR3 nucleotides read TGTGCCAGCAGTCCCATGGGGGGTTCTTCCTACGAGCAGCACTTC.

The chain recombines TRBV30 with TRBJ2-3; D might be TRBD1 (6 bases). CDR1 is GTSNPN and CDR2 is SVGIG in the germline V gene (reference sequence). The germline V and J ends were trimmed by 5 bases and 1 base, with 13 bases remaining between them. This CDR3 contains 14 residues. CDR3 nucleotide sequence: TGTGCCTGGGACCAGGGGAAACGCACAGATACGCAGTATTTT. It yields the protein CAWDQGKRTDTQYF.

The chain recombines TRBV27 with TRBJ2-7; tentatively, D is TRBD1 (5 bases). Per the germline V gene, CDR1 is MNHEY and CDR2 is SMNVEV (reference sequence). V gave up 6 bases and J gave up 0 bases, with 15 bases separating them. The CDR3 runs to 15 residues. The CDR3 is CASSPLQGISYEQYF. The CDR3 nucleotides read TGTGCCAGCAGCCCTCTTCAGGGCATCTCCTACGAGCAGTACTTC.

The chain combines TRBV7-8 with TRBJ1-5, with D possibly being TRBD1 (5 bases). CDR3 size: 16 residues. Per the germline V gene, CDR1 is SGHVS and CDR2 is FQNEAQ. Trimming left V 4 bases short and J 0 bases short, with 13 bases between. CDR3 sequence: CASSSLPGGSNQPQHF. Written as DNA, the CDR3 is TGTGCCAGCAGCTCCTTGCCGGGGGGTAGCAATCAGCCCCAGCATTTT.

The V call is TRBV6-5, the J call TRBJ2-7; 7 bases agree with TRBD2. The V gene end was trimmed by 7 bases and the J gene end by 3 bases; junction bases not matched to a gene: 6. Per the germline V gene, CDR1 is MNHEY and CDR2 is SVGAGI. The CDR3 is made up of 13 amino acids. Here the CDR3 reads CASTRGLNYEQYF. In DNA, the CDR3 is TGTGCCAGCACCCGGGGACTAAACTACGAGCAGTACTTC.

This clone was counted between two and nine times. The rearrangement uses TRBV6-4 and TRBJ2-3; 11 bases line up with TRBD1. CDR1 and CDR2 (germline): MRHNA, SNTAGT. V trimming: 6 bases; J trimming: 4 bases; junction bases outside the gene matches: 3. The CDR3 has 14 residues. In nucleotides, the CDR3 is TGTGCCAGCAGGGGACAGGGGGATGCAGATACGCAGTATTTT. It encodes CASRGQGDADTQYF.

This clone has just one count. This sequence joins TRBV15 and TRBJ2-7; D is uncertain. The germline V gene has CDR1 LNHNV and CDR2 YYDKDF (reference sequence). There are 15 residues in the CDR3. Deletions cut 0 bases from V and 2 bases from J, with 11 bases between. This chain's CDR3 is CATSRETHSPYEQYF. CDR3 bases: TGTGCCACCAGCAGAGAGACACATTCTCCCTACGAGCAGTACTTC.

This chain links TRBV25-1 with TRBJ2-3, with D perhaps matching TRBD2 (8 bases). The CDR3 extends over 17 amino acids. Germline lookup yields CDR1 MGHDK and CDR2 SYGVNS. V gave up 5 bases and J gave up 0 bases, with 18 bases separating them. CDR3 amino acids: CASSPPGGGKSTDTQYF. The CDR3 bases are TGTGCCAGCAGTCCCCCGGGAGGGGGCAAGAGCACAGATACGCAGTATTTT.

The chain links TRBV29-1 to TRBJ2-2; 10 bases match TRBD1. Germline CDR1 SQVTM, CDR2 ANQGSEA. V lost 3 bases, J lost 3 bases, and 10 bases stayed unmatched. This CDR3 spans 17 amino acids. The CDR3 bases are TGCAGCGTTGACAAGCGACCGGGACAGGGGCACACCGGGGAGCTGTTTTTT. It specifies CSVDKRPGQGHTGELFF.

The rearrangement uses TRBV7-6 and TRBJ2-7; TRBD1 is a possible D gene (6 bases). Trimming took off 5 bases at V and 0 bases at J, with 14 bases between the two ends. The CDR3 totals 15 residues. Per the germline V gene, CDR1 is SGHVS and CDR2 is FNYEAQ. The CDR3 bases are TGTGCCAGCAGCAAGGGACACCTGAGCTCCTACGAGCAGTACTTC. This translates into CASSKGHLSSYEQYF.

The chain recombines TRBV6-4 with TRBJ2-3; tentatively, D is TRBD2 (7 bases). The ends were cut back, 0 bases at V and 10 bases at J, with 17 bases in the middle. The CDR3 is 15 residues long. CDR1 MRHNA and CDR2 SNTAGT come from the germline V gene. The CDR3 is CASSDSRGGGNPQYF. CDR3 sequence (DNA): TGTGCCAGCAGTGACTCAAGGGGGGGCGGGAATCCGCAGTATTTT.

The chain combines TRBV13 with TRBJ1-2; 7 bases are a match to TRBD1. The junction had 5 bases not matched to a gene; V was cut back by 0 bases and J by 4 bases. This CDR3 contains 15 residues. The germline gives CDR1 PRHDT, CDR2 FYEKMQ (reference sequence). This CDR3 reads CASSLGGGGGYGYTF. The CDR3 bases are TGTGCCAGCAGCTTAGGAGGGGGCGGTGGCTATGGCTACACCTTC.

The chain carries TRBV6-1 and TRBJ2-7; D might be TRBD2 (6 bases). Trimming removed 7 bases from V and 0 bases from J, with 10 bases in between. Looked up from germline, CDR1 is MNHNS and CDR2 is SASEGT. CDR3 size: 13 residues. CDR3 sequence: CASTAGSSYEQYF. The CDR3 DNA is TGTGCCAGCACCGCGGGGAGCTCCTACGAGCAGTACTTC.

The rearrangement links TRBV6-1 to TRBJ1-2; D is perhaps TRBD1 (5 bases). Looked up from germline, CDR1 is MNHNS and CDR2 is SASEGT. The ends were cut back, 5 bases at V and 2 bases at J, with 15 bases in the middle. The CDR3 contains 15 residues. The CDR3 DNA reads TGTGCCAGCAGTCGGGAGGGGAGCCCCAACTATGGCTACACCTTC. Its translation: CASSREGSPNYGYTF.

This clone was counted between two and nine times. The chain uses TRBV7-9 and TRBJ2-7; TRBD1 agrees at 8 bases. CDR1 and CDR2 from the germline V gene are SEHNR and FQNEAQ (reference sequence). This CDR3 comprises 14 residues. V lost 1 base and J lost 1; bases outside the gene matches: 0. CDR3 bases: TGTGCCAGCAGCTTAGGGACAGGGTCCTACGAGCAGTACTTC. The encoded protein is CASSLGTGSYEQYF.

The chain carries TRBV10-3 and TRBJ2-7; TRBD1 matches at 10 bases. This CDR3 has 12 amino acids. Germline values: CDR1 ENHRY, CDR2 SYGVKD. V was pared by 10 bases and J by 6 bases, with 6 bases of the junction left unmatched. CDR3 nucleotides: TGTGCCACCCGACAGGGGGCGCGCGAGCAGTACTTC. As protein: CATRQGAREQYF.

The gene calls are TRBV15 and TRBJ1-2, with TRBD1 matching 10 bases. Germline trimming cut 8 bases from V and 3 bases from J; bases unmatched to any gene: 3. This CDR3 has 13 amino acids. Germline lookup yields CDR1 LNHNV and CDR2 YYDKDF (reference sequence). CDR3 in DNA: TGTGCCACCGGGACAGGGGAGTACTATGGCTACACCTTC. Translation gives CATGTGEYYGYTF.

This clone has only one observation. The chain has TRBV10-1 and TRBJ2-2; 9 nucleotides align to TRBD1. Germline lookup yields CDR1 WNHNN and CDR2 SYGVQD (reference sequence). The CDR3 is 17 residues long. J was trimmed by 5 bases and V by 0 bases; bases with no gene match: 7. CDR3 in DNA: TGCGCCAGCAGTGAGTCAGGAGACAGGGGGAGAACCGGGGAGCTGTTTTTT. It yields the protein CASSESGDRGRTGELFF.